This entry concerns a single T cell receptor beta chain. There is no known antigen for this receptor. Per-base qualities were not stored, and no clone one base away is much larger. The junction shows trimming of 6 bases on V and 1 base on J, plus 9 bases between the germline ends. The germline V gene provides CDR1 ENHRY and CDR2 SYGVKD. The CDR3 contains 13 residues, cysteine and phenylalanine counted. Here the CDR3 DNA is all that survives: 39 bases in frame from base 1. The data originate from a study of graft-versus-host responses after intestinal transplantation (dated by TCRdb to 2020 to 2022). Regarding the complete study: The transplants that recipients received were multivisceral, liver-intestinal, or isolated intestinal. A cohort of 24 intestinal transplant recipients, including one retransplant, was enrolled, and a few patients lacking pretransplant specimens were excluded. Every recipient was given anti-thymocyte globulin induction, followed by roughly 3 years of maintenance tacrolimus and steroids. Graft-versus-host and host-versus-graft alloreactive T cell clones were tracked in the graft, circulation and bone marrow after intestinal transplantation using bulk TCR-beta CDR3 sequencing. Donor T cell macrochimerism was defined as a peak of at least 4% donor T cells among recipient peripheral blood mononuclear cells. Alloreactive clones were identified by sequencing pre-transplant mixed lymphocyte reaction products and comparing them with unstimulated pre-transplant donor and recipient T cells. Instead of going to the commercial service, samples from a few later patients were sequenced in-house on an Illumina MiSeq and processed with MiXCR. Beyond this particular receptor, the publication reports: The relatively low number and heterogeneity of intestinal transplant patients limited the conclusions. GvH clones were detected in recipient bone marrow, and some appeared earlier in ileal mucosa or blood, consistent with an intestinal mucosal origin. Peak levels of circulating GvH clones were associated with declines in HvG clones early after transplant. In the allografts of patients with donor T cell macrochimerism, GvH to HvG T cell clonal ratios were high.

According to the study, the label for this sample's time point signals: cells obtained before transplantation from donor or recipient. CD3+CD4+ and CD3+CD8+ populations were FACS-sorted from unstimulated pre-transplant donor and recipient cells taken from spleen or lymph nodes. The protocol used for the library was the immunoSEQ multiplex PCR assay. In most patients, genomic DNA was isolated using the Qiagen DNeasy Blood and Tissue Kit and sent frozen to Adaptive Biotechnologies for TCR sequencing. For most patients, high-throughput TCR-beta CDR3 sequencing of genomic DNA was performed by Adaptive Biotechnologies. As for how the authors treated the data: TCR sequencing data for more than 15 patients were retrieved from Adaptive's ImmunoSEQ software; three other patients were processed with MiXCR and VDJtools. To correct CD4 versus CD8 sorting errors, any sequence found in both subsets at a frequency ratio below 5:1 was removed. CDR3 nucleotide sequences shared by donor and recipient were removed because the origin of these sequences could not be assigned. At least 2-fold expansion over unstimulated cells and a minimum CFSE-low frequency of 0.002% (template counts) or 0.001% (read counts) were required for clones to be classified as alloreactive. Clones were considered mappable if detected in sequenced pre-transplant spleen, lymph node, or MLR CFSE-low populations of the donor or recipient. The cumulative frequency of alloreactive clones was calculated as a percentage of all sequences, weighted by copy number. Here the immuneACCESS table is served through TCRdb, limited to in-frame sequences with V and J called. Missing clones are a known gap in these copies; in checked studies unresolved V genes cover under half, and the rest lacks a known reason. D and trimming come from the DNA, and the V and J calls and clone size come from that table. This sample has 50,000 to 80,000 clones in its table, and approximately 91% of those were observed once. The ten largest clonotypes hold about 1.7% of the sample.

Source: unstimulated CD8+ T cells sorted from spleen or lymph node cells, taken before transplant. The sequence came from a human donor who was the organ donor for an intestinal transplant. This chain joins TRBV10-3 to TRBJ1-1; TRBD1 is a possible D gene, resting on 5 matching bases. The DNA reads TGTGCCATCAGCCGTACAGGGAACACTGAAGCTTTCTTT. Its translation reads: CAISRTGNTEAFF.